This TCR beta chain was retrieved from a study of T cell repertoires in cytomegalovirus infection. TCRdb re-derived calls from the reads in MiXCR, one entry per CDR3 protein. Among fewer than 700,000 distinct CDR3 sequences listed, 20% to 25% were seen once. The V gene end was trimmed by 4 bases and the J gene end by 5 bases; junction bases not matched to a gene: 7. Germline V lookup: CDR1 LNHDA, CDR2 SQIVND (reference sequence). This CDR3 has 16 residues. The clonotype originates from a human donor in good health (CMV status not recorded). Some clones in this sample may be carry-over from other donors' samples. Material: CD8+ T cells from PBMCs. V gene TRBV19 combines with J gene TRBJ1-4, with TRBD1 matching over 10 bases. CDR3 sequence (DNA): TGTGCCAGTAGTAAAGCTTGGGGACAGGGGAATGAAAAACTGTTTTTT. Its translation is CASSKAWGQGNEKLFF.